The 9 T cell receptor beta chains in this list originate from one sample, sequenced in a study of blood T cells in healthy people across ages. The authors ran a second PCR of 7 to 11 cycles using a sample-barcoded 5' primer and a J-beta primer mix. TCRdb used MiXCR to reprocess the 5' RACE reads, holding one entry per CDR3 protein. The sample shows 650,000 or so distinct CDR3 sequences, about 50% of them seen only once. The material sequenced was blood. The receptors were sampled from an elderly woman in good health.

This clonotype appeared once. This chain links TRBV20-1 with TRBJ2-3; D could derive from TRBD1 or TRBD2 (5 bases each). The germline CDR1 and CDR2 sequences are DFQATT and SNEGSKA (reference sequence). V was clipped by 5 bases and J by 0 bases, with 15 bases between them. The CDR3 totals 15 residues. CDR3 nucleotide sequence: TGCAGTGCTCCGTTCGGGGCAGCTAGCACAGATACGCAGTATTTT. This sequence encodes CSAPFGAASTDTQYF.

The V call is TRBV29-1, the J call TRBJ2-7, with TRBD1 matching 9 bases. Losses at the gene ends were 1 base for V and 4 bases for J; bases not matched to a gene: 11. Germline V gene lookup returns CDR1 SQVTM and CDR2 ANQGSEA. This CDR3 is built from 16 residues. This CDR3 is CSVEGAGAGQGYEQYF. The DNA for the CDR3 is TGCAGCGTTGAAGGGGCTGGTGCGGGACAGGGATACGAGCAGTACTTC.

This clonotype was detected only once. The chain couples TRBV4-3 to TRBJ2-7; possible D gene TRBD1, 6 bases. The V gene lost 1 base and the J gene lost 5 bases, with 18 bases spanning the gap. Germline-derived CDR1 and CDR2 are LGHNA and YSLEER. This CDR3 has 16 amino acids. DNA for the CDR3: TGCGCCAGCAGCCAAGGGCCGATAAACAGGGCCCACGAGCAGTACTTC. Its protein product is CASSQGPINRAHEQYF.

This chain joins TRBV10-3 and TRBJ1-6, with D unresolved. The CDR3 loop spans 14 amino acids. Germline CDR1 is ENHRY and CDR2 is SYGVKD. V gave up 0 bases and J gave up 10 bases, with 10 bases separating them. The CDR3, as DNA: TGTGCCATCAGTGAGTCAGTTCCGGGGTCACCCCTCCACTTT. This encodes CAISESVPGSPLHF.

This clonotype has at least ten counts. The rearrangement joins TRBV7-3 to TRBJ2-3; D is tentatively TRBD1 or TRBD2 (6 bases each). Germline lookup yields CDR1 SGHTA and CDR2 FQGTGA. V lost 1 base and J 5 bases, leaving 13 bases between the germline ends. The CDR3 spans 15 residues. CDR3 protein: CASSLRGALGDTQYF. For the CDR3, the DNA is TGTGCCAGCAGCTTAAGGGGGGCACTGGGAGATACGCAGTATTTT.

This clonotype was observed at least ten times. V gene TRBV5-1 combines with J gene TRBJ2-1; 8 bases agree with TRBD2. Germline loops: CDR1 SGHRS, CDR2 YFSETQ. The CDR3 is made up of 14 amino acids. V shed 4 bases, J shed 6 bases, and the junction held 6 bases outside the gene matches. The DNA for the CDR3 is TGCGCCAGCAGCGCCGGGACTAGGGGCAATGAGCAGTTCTTC. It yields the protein CASSAGTRGNEQFF. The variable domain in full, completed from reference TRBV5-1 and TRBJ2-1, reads KAGVTQTPRYLIKTRGQQVTLSCSPISGHRSVSWYQQTPGQGLQFLFEYFSETQRNKGNFPGRFSGRQFSNSRSEMNVSTLELGDSALYLCASSAGTRGNEQFFGPGTRLTVL.

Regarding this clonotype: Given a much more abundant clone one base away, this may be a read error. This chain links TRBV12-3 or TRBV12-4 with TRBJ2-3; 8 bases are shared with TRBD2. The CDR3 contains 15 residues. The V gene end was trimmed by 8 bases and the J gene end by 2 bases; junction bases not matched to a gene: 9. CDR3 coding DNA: TGTGCCAGCGCTAGCGGGCAGTCTCTCACAGATACGCAGTATTTT. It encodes CASASGQSLTDTQYF.

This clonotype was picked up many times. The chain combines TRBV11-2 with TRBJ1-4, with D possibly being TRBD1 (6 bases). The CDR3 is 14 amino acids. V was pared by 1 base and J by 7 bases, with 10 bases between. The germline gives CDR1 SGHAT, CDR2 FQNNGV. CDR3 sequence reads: CASSLGGPREKLFF. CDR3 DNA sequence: TGTGCCAGCAGCTTAGGGGGGCCCCGTGAAAAACTGTTTTTT.

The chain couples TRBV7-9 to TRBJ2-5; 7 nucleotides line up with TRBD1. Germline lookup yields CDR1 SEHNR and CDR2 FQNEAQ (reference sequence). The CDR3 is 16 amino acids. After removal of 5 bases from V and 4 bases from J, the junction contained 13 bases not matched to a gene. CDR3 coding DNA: TGTGCCAGCAGCCTCCCCCGGGACAGAAGGGGAGAGACCCAGTACTTC. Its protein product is CASSLPRDRRGETQYF.